The 7 T cell receptor beta chains below come from one sample, sequenced in a study of blood T cell repertoires in COVID-19 (dated by TCRdb to 2019 to 2021). Receptors were amplified or captured by the immunoSEQ multiplex PCR assay. Sourced from immuneACCESS, this table was stored by TCRdb with only in-frame sequences that have V and J called. A share of the clones is absent; for the studies checked, an unresolved V gene accounts for under half, and the remainder has no known explanation. This sample gives 100,000 to 150,000 clones in total; about 89% of them show up just once. The leading ten clones occupy about 17% of the sample. The sequenced material came from peripheral blood. The receptors were sampled from a man aged 50 to 59 with active or convalescent COVID-19.

V and J are TRBV2 and TRBJ1-6; D is unresolved. Germline V gene lookup returns CDR1 SNHLY and CDR2 FYNNEI. This CDR3 has 14 amino acids. V lost 3 bases and J 4 bases, leaving 7 bases between the germline ends. The DNA of the CDR3 is TGTGCCAGCAGTGACGACACTTATAATTCACCCCTCCACTTT. Amino acid sequence: CASSDDTYNSPLHF.

The chain recombines TRBV27 with TRBJ2-7; TRBD2 matches at 7 bases. The CDR3 extends over 15 amino acids. Germline lookup yields CDR1 MNHEY and CDR2 SMNVEV (reference sequence). Germline trimming cut 3 bases from V and 2 bases from J; bases unmatched to any gene: 7. The CDR3 protein is CASSFSVGGAYEQYF. DNA for the CDR3: TGTGCCAGCAGTTTTTCGGTTGGGGGGGCCTACGAGCAGTACTTC.

The V call is TRBV30, the J call TRBJ1-2, with TRBD1 matching 8 bases. The germline gives CDR1 GTSNPN, CDR2 SVGIG (reference sequence). CDR3 size: 15 residues. Trimming cost V 3 bases and J 7 bases; bases outside gene matches: 13. CDR3 in amino acids: CAWRTGTGPAGGYTF. The CDR3 DNA is TGTGCCTGGAGGACCGGGACAGGTCCTGCTGGTGGCTACACCTTC.

This chain joins TRBV29-1 and TRBJ2-7, with D possibly matching TRBD2 (6 bases). The V and J ends lost 7 bases and 2 bases respectively, with 12 bases between them. Germline CDR1 reads SQVTM; CDR2 reads ANQGSEA. This CDR3 has 12 amino acids. As DNA, the CDR3 is TGCAGCGGCCGGGACTCCACCTACGAGCAGTACTTC. Residues: CSGRDSTYEQYF.

The chain is built from TRBV6-1 and TRBJ2-3; 8 bases are a match to TRBD2. The CDR3 consists of 16 residues. Trimming at V came to 2 bases and at J to 5 bases, leaving 9 bases not matched to a gene. Germline-derived CDR1 and CDR2 are MNHNS and SASEGT. CDR3 residues: CASSERTGGRGDTQYF. The CDR3 nucleotides read TGTGCCAGCAGTGAACGGACGGGAGGGCGGGGAGATACGCAGTATTTT.

The genes are TRBV9 and TRBJ2-5; 7 nucleotides match TRBD2. CDR1 is SGDLS, CDR2 YYNGEE, per germline. Unmatched junction bases numbered 6, after V lost 0 bases and J lost 1 base. The CDR3 runs to 16 residues. The DNA of the CDR3 is TGTGCCAGCAGCGTAGGCGGGGGATACTCCCAAGAGACCCAGTACTTC. Translated, it gives CASSVGGGYSQETQYF. The full variable domain, rest sourced from reference TRBV9 and TRBJ2-5, is DSGVTQTPKHLITATGQRVTLRCSPRSGDLSVYWYQQSLDQGLQFLIQYYNGEERAKGNILERFSAQQFPDLHSELNLSSLELGDSALYFCASSVGGGYSQETQYFGPGTRLLVL.

V and J are TRBV28 and TRBJ2-1; tentatively, D is TRBD2 (5 bases). The CDR3 runs to 16 residues. The V end was cut by 6 bases, the J end by 5 bases, with 20 bases between. The germline CDR1 and CDR2 sequences are MDHEN and SYDVKM. CDR3 protein: CASRSPPAEVDNEQFF. The CDR3 DNA follows: TGTGCCAGCAGGAGCCCCCCAGCGGAGGTCGACAATGAGCAGTTCTTC.